This entry concerns a single T cell receptor (beta chain). The data belong to a study of cytomegalovirus exposure and HLA in healthy donors. Primers: 60 Vbeta forward and 13 Jbeta reverse. Only in-frame clones appear in the TCRdb table, and some are missing; sequencing was by immunoSEQ multiplex PCR. The table lists about 30,000 clones. Germline CDR1 SGHTS, CDR2 YDEGEE. V was pared by 5 bases and J by 1 base, with 6 bases of the junction left unmatched. The CDR3 is made up of 15 amino acids. V gene TRBV5-8 combines with J gene TRBJ1-5; 7 bases fit TRBD1. The sequenced material came from PBMCs. The TCR sequence derives from a female donor in good health and CMV-seronegative. The CDR3 protein is CASSRGQLSNQPQHF. The DNA of the CDR3 is TGTGCCAGCAGTCGGGGACAGTTAAGCAATCAGCCCCAGCATTTT.